This T cell receptor (beta chain) derives from a study of T cells in Graves' hyperthyroidism and ophthalmopathy. This clonotype was detected ten times or more. Researchers took RNA transcripts and amplified the TCR beta CDR3 regions from them. The HTBI set primed first-round TCR CDR3 RT-PCR. Each CDR3 protein gets one entry after TCRdb re-called the multiplex PCR reads with MiXCR. This table has roughly 600,000 distinct CDR3 sequences, about 14% appearing once. The length of the CDR3 is 18 residues. After removal of 4 bases from V and 6 bases from J, the junction contained 15 bases not matched to a gene. Germline V gene sequence: CDR1 ENHRY, CDR2 SYGVKD.

This clonotype was sampled from a woman aged 50 to 60 with Graves' ophthalmopathy. This sequence joins TRBV10-3 and TRBJ2-1; 10 nucleotides agree with TRBD2. Sequenced material: blood. The DNA of the CDR3 is TGTGCCATCAGTGCAGACCGCGTCTCTAGCGGGAGTCGCAATGAGCAGTTCTTC. Its protein product is CAISADRVSSGSRNEQFF.